This T cell receptor beta chain was documented in a study of T cells in Graves' hyperthyroidism and ophthalmopathy. Study at large: Peripheral blood samples were taken at initial diagnosis, prior to any treatment. Broader study findings: Blood held most thyroid clonotypes expanded above 0.001 frequency.

Amplified TCR beta CDR3 regions came from RNA transcripts. With the HTBI primer set, the TCR CDR3 went through a first round of RT-PCR. TCRdb reprocessed the multiplex PCR reads via MiXCR and lists one record per CDR3 protein. In the table there are nearly 600,000 distinct CDR3 sequences, approximately 14% of which are singletons. Trimming removed 1 base from V and 5 bases from J; junction bases left unmatched: 4. The V gene's germline CDR1 is LNHNV and CDR2 YYDKDF (reference sequence). The CDR3 consists of 15 residues. Lactation, pregnancy, other autoimmune disease or uncontrolled infection excluded patients. The table lists this clonotype with many counts. As yet, its antigen is unknown.

What was sequenced was blood. This rearrangement joins TRBV15 to TRBJ2-5, with 10 bases aligning to TRBD2. The source is a woman aged 18-29 years with Graves' ophthalmopathy. CDR3 sequence (DNA): TGTGCCACCAGCAGAGGGGCTAGCGGGAGTGAGACCCAGTACTTC. Translating it yields CATSRGASGSETQYF.